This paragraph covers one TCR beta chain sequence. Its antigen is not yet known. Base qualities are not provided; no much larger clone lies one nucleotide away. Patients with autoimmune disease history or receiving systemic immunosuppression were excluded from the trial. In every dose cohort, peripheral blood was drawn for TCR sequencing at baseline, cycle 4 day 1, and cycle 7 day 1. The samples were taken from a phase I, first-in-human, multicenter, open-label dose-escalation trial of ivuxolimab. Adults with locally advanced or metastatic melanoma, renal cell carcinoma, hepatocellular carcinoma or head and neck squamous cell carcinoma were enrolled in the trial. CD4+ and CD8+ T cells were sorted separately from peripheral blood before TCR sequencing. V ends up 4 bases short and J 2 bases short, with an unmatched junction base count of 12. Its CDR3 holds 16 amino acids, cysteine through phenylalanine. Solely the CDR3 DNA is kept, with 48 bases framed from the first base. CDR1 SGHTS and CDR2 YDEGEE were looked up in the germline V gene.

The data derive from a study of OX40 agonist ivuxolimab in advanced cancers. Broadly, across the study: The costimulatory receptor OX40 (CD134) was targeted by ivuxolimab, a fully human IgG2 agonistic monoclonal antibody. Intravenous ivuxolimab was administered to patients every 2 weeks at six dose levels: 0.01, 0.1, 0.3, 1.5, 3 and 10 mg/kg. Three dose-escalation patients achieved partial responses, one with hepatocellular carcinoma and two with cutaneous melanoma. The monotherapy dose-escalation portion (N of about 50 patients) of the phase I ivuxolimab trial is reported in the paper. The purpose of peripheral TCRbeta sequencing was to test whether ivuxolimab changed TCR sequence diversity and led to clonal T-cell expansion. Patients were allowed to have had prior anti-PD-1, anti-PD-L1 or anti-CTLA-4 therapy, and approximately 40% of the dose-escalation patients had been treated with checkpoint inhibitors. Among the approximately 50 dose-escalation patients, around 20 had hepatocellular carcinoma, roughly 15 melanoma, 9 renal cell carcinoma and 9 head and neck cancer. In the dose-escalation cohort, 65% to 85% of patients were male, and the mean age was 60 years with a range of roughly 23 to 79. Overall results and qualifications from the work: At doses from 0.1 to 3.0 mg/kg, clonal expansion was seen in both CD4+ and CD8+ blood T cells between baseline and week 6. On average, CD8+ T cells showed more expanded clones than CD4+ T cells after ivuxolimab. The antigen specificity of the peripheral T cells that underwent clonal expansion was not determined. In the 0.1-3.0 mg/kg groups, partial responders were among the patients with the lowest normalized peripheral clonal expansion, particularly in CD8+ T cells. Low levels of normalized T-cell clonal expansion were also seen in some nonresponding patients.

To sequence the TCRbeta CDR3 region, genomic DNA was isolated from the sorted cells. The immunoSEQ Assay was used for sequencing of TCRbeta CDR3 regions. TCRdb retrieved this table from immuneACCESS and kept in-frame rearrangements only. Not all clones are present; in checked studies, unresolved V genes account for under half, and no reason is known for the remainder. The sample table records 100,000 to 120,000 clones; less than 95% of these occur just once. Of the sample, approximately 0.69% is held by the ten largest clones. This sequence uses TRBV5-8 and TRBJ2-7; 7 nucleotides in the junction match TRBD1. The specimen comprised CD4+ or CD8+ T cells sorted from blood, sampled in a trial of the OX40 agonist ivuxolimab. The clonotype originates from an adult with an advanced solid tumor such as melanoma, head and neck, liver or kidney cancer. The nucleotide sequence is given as TGTGCCAGCAGCCGACAATCGGGACAGCGAACCTACGAGCAGTACTTC. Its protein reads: CASSRQSGQRTYEQYF.